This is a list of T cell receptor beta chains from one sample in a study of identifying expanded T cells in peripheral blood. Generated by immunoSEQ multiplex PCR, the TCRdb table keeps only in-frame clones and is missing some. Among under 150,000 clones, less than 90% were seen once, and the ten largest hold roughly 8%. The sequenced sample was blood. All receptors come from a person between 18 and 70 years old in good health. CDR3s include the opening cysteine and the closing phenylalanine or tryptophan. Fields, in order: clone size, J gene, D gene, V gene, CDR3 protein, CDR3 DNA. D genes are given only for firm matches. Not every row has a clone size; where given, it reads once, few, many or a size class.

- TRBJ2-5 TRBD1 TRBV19 CASSTGQKETQYF TGTGCCAGTAGTACGGGACAGAAAGAGACCCAGTACTTC
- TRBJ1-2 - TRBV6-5 CASSSLADYGYTF TGTGCCAGCAGTTCCCTAGCCGACTATGGCTACACCTTC
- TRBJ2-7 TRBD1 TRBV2 CASSQIPTGSYEQYF TGTGCCAGCAGCCAAATCCCGACAGGGTCCTACGAGCAGTACTTC
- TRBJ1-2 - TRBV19 CASSFLPGDYGYTF TGTGCCAGTAGTTTCCTCCCGGGGGATTATGGCTACACCTTC
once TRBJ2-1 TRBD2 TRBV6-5 CASTTLAGVYNEQFF TGTGCCAGCACGACACTAGCGGGAGTCTACAATGAGCAGTTCTTC
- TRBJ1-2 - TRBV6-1 CASSDQGYGYTF TGTGCCAGCAGTGACCAGGGTTATGGCTACACCTTC
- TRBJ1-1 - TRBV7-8 CASSLMATENTEAFF TGTGCCAGCAGCTTAATGGCAACGGAGAACACTGAAGCTTTCTTT
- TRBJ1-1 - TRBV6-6 CATFPGRGTEAFF TGTGCCACCTTTCCGGGACGAGGAACTGAAGCTTTCTTT
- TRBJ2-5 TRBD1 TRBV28 CASNRGKETQYF TGTGCCAGCAACAGGGGGAAGGAGACCCAGTACTTC
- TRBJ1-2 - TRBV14 CASSQGRPLGSGYTF TGTGCCAGCAGCCAAGGCAGGCCTCTGGGGAGTGGCTACACCTTC
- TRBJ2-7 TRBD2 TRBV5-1 CASTRGTSGLYEQYF TGCGCCAGCACCCGAGGGACTAGCGGGTTATACGAGCAGTACTTC
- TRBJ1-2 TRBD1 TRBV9 CASSAQTGIRGYTF TGTGCCAGCAGCGCCCAGACAGGGATTAGGGGCTACACCTTC
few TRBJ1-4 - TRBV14 CASSQGLTDEKLFF TGTGCCAGCAGCCAAGGGTTAACAGATGAAAAACTGTTTTTT
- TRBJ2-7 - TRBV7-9 CASSFRGPTYEQYF TGTGCCAGCAGCTTCAGGGGACCCACCTACGAGCAGTACTTC
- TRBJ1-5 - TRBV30 CAWSVRGNQPQHF TGTGCCTGGAGTGTACGGGGGAATCAGCCCCAGCATTTT
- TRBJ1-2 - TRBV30 CAWSVPRALGSNYGYTF TGTGCCTGGAGTGTACCTAGGGCCTTGGGGTCTAACTATGGCTACACCTTC
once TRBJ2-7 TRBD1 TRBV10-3 CAISEGFGGQEYEQYF TGTGCCATCAGTGAGGGGTTCGGGGGACAGGAGTACGAGCAGTACTTC
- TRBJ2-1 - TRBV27 CASSLRVGGYNEQFF TGTGCCAGCAGTTTACGAGTAGGAGGGTACAATGAGCAGTTCTTC
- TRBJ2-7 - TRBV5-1 CASSGDRGLISYEQYF TGCGCCAGCAGCGGGGACCGAGGACTGATCTCCTACGAGCAGTACTTC
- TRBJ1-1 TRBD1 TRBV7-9 CASSLGPGTGALSEAFF TGTGCCAGCAGCTTAGGTCCCGGGACAGGGGCATTGTCTGAAGCTTTCTTT
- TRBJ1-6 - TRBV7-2 CASSLVGRASYNSPLHF TGTGCCAGCAGCTTAGTTGGGAGGGCCTCCTATAATTCACCCCTCCACTTT
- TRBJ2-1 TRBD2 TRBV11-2 CASSALGLAGDNEQFF TGTGCCAGCAGCGCCCTAGGACTAGCGGGGGATAATGAGCAGTTCTTC
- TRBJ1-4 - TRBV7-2 CASSLTATNEKLFF TGTGCCAGCAGCTTGACAGCAACTAATGAAAAACTGTTTTTT
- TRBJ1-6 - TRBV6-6 CASSSQNSPLHF TGTGCCAGCAGTTCCCAAAATTCACCCCTCCACTTT
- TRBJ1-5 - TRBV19 CASNHVGGQPQHF TGTGCCAGTAACCACGTGGGCGGTCAGCCCCAGCATTTT
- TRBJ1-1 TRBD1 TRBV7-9 CASSYYTPGQDTEAFF TGTGCCAGCAGCTACTACACACCGGGACAGGACACTGAAGCTTTCTTT
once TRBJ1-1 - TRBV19 CASSMERGAKSETEAFF TGTGCCAGTAGTATGGAACGGGGGGCTAAGTCGGAGACTGAAGCTTTCTTT
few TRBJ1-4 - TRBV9 CASSEAAATNEKLFF TGTGCCAGCAGCGAAGCAGCAGCAACTAATGAAAAACTGTTTTTT
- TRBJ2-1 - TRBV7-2 CASSPSYNEQFF TGTGCCAGCAGCCCCTCATACAATGAGCAGTTCTTC
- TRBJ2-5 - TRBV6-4 CASIILICVETQYF TGTGCCAGCATCATCCTGATTTGCGTTGAGACCCAGTACTTC
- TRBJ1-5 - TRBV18 CASSGRGQPQHF TGTGCCAGCTCCGGGAGGGGTCAGCCCCAGCATTTT
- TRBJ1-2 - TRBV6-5 CASSYGDGNYGYTF TGTGCCAGCAGTTACGGGGACGGGAACTATGGCTACACCTTC
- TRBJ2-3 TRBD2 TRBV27 CASSLDSGGDTQYF TGTGCCAGCAGTTTAGATAGCGGGGGGGATACGCAGTATTTT
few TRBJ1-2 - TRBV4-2 CASSQDLAGNGYTF TGTGCCAGCAGCCAAGATCTGGCAGGGAATGGCTACACCTTC
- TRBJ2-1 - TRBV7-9 CASSPQQGYNEQFF TGTGCCAGCAGCCCGCAACAGGGTTACAATGAGCAGTTCTTC
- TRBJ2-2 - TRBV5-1 CASSLADSGDTGELFF TGCGCCAGCAGCTTGGCCGATAGCGGAGACACCGGGGAGCTGTTTTTT
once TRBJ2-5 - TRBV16 CASSQSRQMETQYF TGTGCCAGCAGCCAATCGCGGCAGATGGAGACCCAGTACTTC
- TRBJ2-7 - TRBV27 CASSSPAGDHYEQYF TGTGCCAGCAGTTCACCCGCAGGGGACCACTACGAGCAGTACTTC
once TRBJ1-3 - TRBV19 CASRTLSSGNTIYF TGTGCCAGTAGGACGTTGAGCTCTGGAAACACCATATATTTT
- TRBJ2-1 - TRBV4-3 CASSQEDPPRYNEQFF TGCGCCAGCAGCCAAGAGGACCCCCCCCGCTACAATGAGCAGTTCTTC
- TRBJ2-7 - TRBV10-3 CAISNLGGGSYEQYF TGTGCCATCAGTAATTTGGGAGGGGGCTCCTACGAGCAGTACTTC
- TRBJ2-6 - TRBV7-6 CASSSEGRGSGANVLTF TGTGCCAGCAGCTCCGAGGGCAGGGGATCTGGGGCCAACGTCCTGACTTTC
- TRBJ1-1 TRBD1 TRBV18 CASSPGTDPRGAFF TGTGCCAGCTCACCAGGGACAGACCCGAGGGGAGCTTTCTTT
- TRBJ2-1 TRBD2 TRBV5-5 CASSLGDQRGGQQFF TGTGCCAGCAGCTTGGGTGATCAGCGGGGGGGCCAGCAGTTCTTC
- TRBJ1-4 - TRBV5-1 CASSFGGSNEKLFF TGCGCCAGCAGCTTTGGCGGGTCTAATGAAAAACTGTTTTTT
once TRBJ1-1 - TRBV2 CASSESRTATSEAFF TGTGCCAGCAGTGAATCCAGGACAGCTACTTCTGAAGCTTTCTTT